The clone carrying this T cell receptor (beta chain) has more than one count but fewer than ten. Its antigen is still unknown. The data were obtained in a study of tumor-infiltrating lymphocytes in localized non-small cell lung cancer. Study-wide background: Several tumor histologies, both smoking statuses, and some post-neoadjuvant chemotherapy samples were included.

Study results and caveats: Compared with uninvolved lung, tumors showed higher T cell infiltration by TCRbeta sequencing. T-cell fraction did not differ between immunotypes IM1 and IM2.

Sequenced by immunoSEQ multiplex PCR; TCRdb stores in-frame clones only, minus some. The profile shows 5,500 to 7,500 clones, roughly 70% of them singletons. CDR3 length equals 14 residues. The germline CDR1 and CDR2 sequences are LNHDA and SQIVND (reference sequence). Trimming shortened V by 7 bases and J by 6 bases, and 16 bases separated the two germline ends. The sequenced material came from uninvolved lung tissue not adjacent to the tumor. The receptor was isolated from a human donor with non-small cell lung cancer. This sequence joins TRBV19 and TRBJ1-5, with a tentative D call TRBD1 (5 bases). CDR3 region: CASNNPAGFQPQHF. CDR3 DNA sequence: TGTGCCAGTAACAATCCGGCAGGGTTTCAGCCCCAGCATTTT.